The sequence of this T cell receptor (beta chain) was determined in a study of blood T cell repertoires in COVID-19. Germline assignment: CDR1 MGHDK and CDR2 SYGVNS. The V and J ends lost 4 bases and 4 bases respectively, with 10 bases between them. The CDR3 is made up of 13 amino acids. The data were produced by immunoSEQ multiplex PCR, yet TCRdb's version contains in-frame clones alone and is incomplete. The table records 35,000 to 45,000 clones, roughly 88% of them present only once. The chain employs TRBV25-1 and TRBJ2-5; D possibly corresponds to TRBD2 (5 bases). This sequence was found in a man between 60 and 70 years old with active COVID-19. Sequenced material: peripheral blood. The CDR3 loop is CASSAFEGETQYF. For the CDR3, the DNA is TGTGCCAGCAGTGCCTTTGAGGGAGAGACCCAGTACTTC.